This T cell receptor beta chain was documented in a study of CD8+ T cells in alopecia areata. Germline V gene sequence: CDR1 LNHNV, CDR2 YYDKDF (reference sequence). The CDR3 runs to 13 residues. V lost 6 bases and J lost 6, with 15 bases in between. Once RNA had been extracted, it was reverse transcribed into cDNA to act as the sequencing template. Assay used: immunoSEQ multiplex PCR; TCRdb lists only in-frame clones, some missing. The sample has about 150,000 clones, around 55% seen once. V gene TRBV15 combines with J gene TRBJ2-7, with a possible D match to TRBD2 (6 bases). Material: CD4+ T cells sorted from blood. This TCR derives from a human donor in good health. The CDR3 here is CATRYQGGREQYF. CDR3 in DNA: TGTGCCACCAGGTACCAGGGAGGTCGCGAGCAGTACTTC.